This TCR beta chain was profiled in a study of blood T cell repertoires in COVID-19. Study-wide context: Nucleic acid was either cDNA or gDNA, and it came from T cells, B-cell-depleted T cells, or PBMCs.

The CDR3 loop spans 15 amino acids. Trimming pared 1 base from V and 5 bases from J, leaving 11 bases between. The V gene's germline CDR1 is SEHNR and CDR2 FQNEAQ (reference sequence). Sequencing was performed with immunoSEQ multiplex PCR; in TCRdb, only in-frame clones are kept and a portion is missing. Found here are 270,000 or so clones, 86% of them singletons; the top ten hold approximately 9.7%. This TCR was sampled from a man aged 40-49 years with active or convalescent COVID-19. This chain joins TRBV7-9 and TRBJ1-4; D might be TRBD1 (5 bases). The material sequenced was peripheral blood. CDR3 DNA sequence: TGTGCCAGCAGCTTAGGCAGACAGCCCAATGAAAAACTGTTTTTT. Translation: CASSLGRQPNEKLFF.